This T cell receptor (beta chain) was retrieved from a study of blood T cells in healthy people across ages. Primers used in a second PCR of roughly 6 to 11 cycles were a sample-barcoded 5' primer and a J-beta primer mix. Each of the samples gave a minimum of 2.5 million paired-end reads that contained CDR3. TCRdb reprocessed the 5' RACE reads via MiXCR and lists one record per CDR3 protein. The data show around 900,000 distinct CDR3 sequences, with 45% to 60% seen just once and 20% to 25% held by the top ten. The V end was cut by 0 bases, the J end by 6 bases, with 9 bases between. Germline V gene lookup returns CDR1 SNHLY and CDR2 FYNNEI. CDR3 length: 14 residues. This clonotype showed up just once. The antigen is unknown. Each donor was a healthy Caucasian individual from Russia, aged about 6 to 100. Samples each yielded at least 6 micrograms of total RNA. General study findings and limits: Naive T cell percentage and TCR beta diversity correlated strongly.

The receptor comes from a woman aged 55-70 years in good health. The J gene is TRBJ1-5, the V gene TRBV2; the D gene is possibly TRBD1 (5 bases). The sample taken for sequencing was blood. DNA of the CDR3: TGTGCCAGCAGTGAAGCTTGGGGGGTTCAGCCCCAGCATTTT. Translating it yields CASSEAWGVQPQHF. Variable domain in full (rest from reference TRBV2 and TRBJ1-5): EPEVTQTPSHQVTQMGQEVILRCVPISNHLYFYWYRQILGQKVEFLVSFYNNEISEKSEIFDDQFSVERPDGSNFTLKIRSTKLEDSAMYFCASSEAWGVQPQHFGDGTRLSIL.